This T cell receptor beta chain was profiled in a study of CXCR3-negative and CXCR3-positive naive CD8 T cells. Whole-study context: Some 130 million TRB reads were obtained overall (about 1.5 +/- 0.3 million per library).

Comment on this clonotype: The antigen is undetermined.

General study findings and limits: TRB CDR3 hydrophobicity was greater in CXCR3-positive naive cells than in CXCR3-negative naive cells.

UMI-tagged TRB cDNA libraries were built via 5' RACE. From its re-call of the 5' RACE reads, TCRdb lists each CDR3 protein once, without DNA. This specimen shows about 130,000 distinct CDR3 sequences; the ten leading clones hold less than 0.3%. Germline loops: CDR1 SNHLY, CDR2 FYNNEI. The CDR3 is made up of 16 amino acids. The clonotype originates from a human donor in good health. Some clones in this sample may be carry-over from other donors' samples. The J gene is TRBJ2-1, the V gene TRBV2; TCRdb's assignment of TRBD2 cannot be checked, as there is no DNA. The sequencing input was naive CXCR3- CD8+ T cells from blood. Subset of the sample: CD45RO-CCR7+CD27+CD95- naive CD8+ T cells lacking CXCR3 (TNR3-). The CDR3: CASSDGLAGEDDEQFF.